These 27 T cell receptor beta chains were sequenced from one sample in a study of early T cells in non-severe SARS-CoV-2 infection. From the 5' RACE reads, TCRdb called clonotypes with MiXCR, one entry per CDR3 protein. The repertoire holds 86,000 or so distinct CDR3 sequences, roughly 5.7% seen once, with 7.8% in the top ten. Sequencing input: whole blood. Receptors were obtained from an adult who was a healthcare worker with PCR-confirmed SARS-CoV-2 infection or an uninfected control (not recorded which).

This chain connects TRBV7-9 to TRBJ2-1; TRBD2 matches at 9 bases. The germline gives CDR1 SEHNR, CDR2 FQNEAQ (reference sequence). Unmatched junction bases numbered 17, after V lost 5 bases and J lost 9 bases. The CDR3 has 17 residues. The DNA of the CDR3 is TGTGCCAGCAGCGGCGGCGGGAGTAGCGGGAGTTTCTTTGAGCAGTTCTTC. As protein: CASSGGGSSGSFFEQFF.

This clonotype was counted many times. The CDR3 reads CASSRRGHGETQYF. CDR3 DNA: TGTGCCAGCAGTCGGCGGGGACACGGAGAGACCCAGTACTTC. The J gene is TRBJ2-5, the V gene TRBV28; D assignment may be TRBD1 or TRBD2 (6 bases each). Per the germline V gene, CDR1 is MDHEN and CDR2 is SYDVKM. V dropped 5 bases and J dropped 4 bases, with 14 bases sitting between them. CDR3 length: 14 amino acids.

This clonotype was seen more than once but under ten times. The chain carries TRBV5-5 and TRBJ2-7, with a weak D call TRBD1 (6 bases). This CDR3 has 13 residues. Trimming took 5 bases from V and 2 from J, leaving 11 bases between them. CDR1 SGHKS and CDR2 YYEKEE come from the germline V gene (reference sequence). CDR3 sequence reads: CASSWTDTYEQYF. For the CDR3, the DNA is TGTGCCAGCAGTTGGACAGATACCTACGAGCAGTACTTC.

This clonotype has a handful of counts. The CDR3 region has the DNA TGTGCCAGCATCAAAAGGTGGGACGACACTGAAGCTTTCTTT. Translation gives CASIKRWDDTEAFF. The V call is TRBV6-1, the J call TRBJ1-1, with D possibly matching TRBD1 (5 bases). Germline-derived CDR1 and CDR2 are MNHNS and SASEGT. The CDR3 runs to 14 residues. Deletions cut 7 bases from V and 3 bases from J, with 15 bases between.

This clonotype came up many times. This chain joins TRBV4-2 and TRBJ1-1, with D perhaps TRBD1 (5 bases). CDR1 is LGHNA and CDR2 is YNFKEQ in the germline V gene. Between the trimmed V and J ends, which lost 1 base and 4 bases, there was a span of 13 bases. The CDR3 runs 15 residues. The CDR3 DNA is TGTGCCAGCAGCCAAGGACAGAGAATCGGCACTGAAGCTTTCTTT. It is translated as CASSQGQRIGTEAFF.

In its sample, this clonotype was seen a few times. The rearrangement joins TRBV7-9 to TRBJ2-3; D not certain. The CDR3 totals 15 residues. V lost 4 bases, J lost 0 bases, and 11 bases lay in between. Germline V gene lookup returns CDR1 SEHNR and CDR2 FQNEAQ (reference sequence). The CDR3 DNA follows: TGTGCCAGCAGCTCTCCTAGGAGTAGCACAGATACGCAGTATTTT. The encoded protein is CASSSPRSSTDTQYF.

This clonotype has just a few counts. A much more abundant neighbour one base away suggests this may be a read error. V is TRBV30 and J is TRBJ2-7; no clear D gene. The length of the CDR3 is 12 residues. Per the germline V gene, CDR1 is GTSNPN and CDR2 is SVGIG (reference sequence). CDR3 DNA sequence: TGTGCCAGGAGTCGGCAGATCCACGAGCAGTACTTC. Its protein product is CARSRQIHEQYF.

V and J are TRBV28 and TRBJ1-5; perhaps TRBD1 as D (5 bases). CDR1 MDHEN and CDR2 SYDVKM come from the germline V gene. V lost 3 bases and J 6 bases, leaving 12 bases between the germline ends. This CDR3 contains 14 residues. The CDR3 sequence is CASSFIRDSQPQHF. The CDR3, as DNA: TGTGCCAGCAGTTTCATCAGGGACTCTCAGCCCCAGCATTTT.

At least ten counts were recorded for this clonotype. This chain joins TRBV2 and TRBJ2-3; 10 nucleotides match TRBD1. The CDR3 runs to 17 residues. Trimming removed 8 bases from V and 5 bases from J; junction bases left unmatched: 16. Germline CDR1 is SNHLY and CDR2 is FYNNEI. In nucleotides, the CDR3 is TGTGCCAGCCGGGACAGGGGCGCATTGGGCACACGAGATACGCAGTATTTT. Translation gives CASRDRGALGTRDTQYF.

The table lists this clonotype with many counts. The chain links TRBV7-2 to TRBJ1-5, with TRBD1 as a possible D gene (5 bases). The V and J ends lost 1 base and 6 bases respectively, with 7 bases between them. The CDR3 length is 13 residues. From germline, CDR1 is SGHTA and CDR2 FQGNSA. Here the CDR3 DNA reads TGTGCCAGCAGCTTAGTCAGGGTTCAGCCCCAGCATTTT. It translates to CASSLVRVQPQHF.

This chain connects TRBV7-2 to TRBJ2-1; 8 bases match TRBD2. Germline V lookup: CDR1 SGHTA, CDR2 FQGNSA. This CDR3 is built from 17 residues. V lost 2 bases and J lost 3; bases outside the gene matches: 9. The CDR3 DNA sequence: TGTGCCAGCAGCTTAAGACCCGGGACTAGTCTCTACAATGAGCAGTTCTTC. Translation gives CASSLRPGTSLYNEQFF.

This clonotype was counted at least ten times. The CDR3 region is CASSRDGLRSETQYF. The CDR3 DNA reads as TGTGCCAGCAGCCGGGACGGCCTAAGATCGGAGACCCAGTACTTC. The chain carries TRBV11-2 and TRBJ2-5; the D gene could be TRBD1 or TRBD2 (5 bases each). The length of the CDR3 is 15 residues. The V end was cut by 5 bases, the J end by 5 bases, with 18 bases between. From germline, CDR1 is SGHAT and CDR2 FQNNGV.

This clonotype has more than one count but fewer than ten. The chain links TRBV29-1 to TRBJ2-5, with D tentatively TRBD2 (6 bases). This CDR3 contains 12 residues. CDR1 and CDR2 from the germline V gene are SQVTM and ANQGSEA. The V and J ends lost 3 bases and 3 bases respectively, with 8 bases between them. DNA for the CDR3: TGCAGCGTTGACAGGACTAAAGAGACCCAGTACTTC. Protein product: CSVDRTKETQYF.

The chain has TRBV5-4 and TRBJ1-6; a possible D gene is TRBD1 (5 bases). This CDR3 has 13 residues. Trimming removed 2 bases from V and 9 bases from J, with 9 bases in between. From germline, CDR1 is SGHNT and CDR2 YYREEE (reference sequence). The CDR3 DNA is TGTGCCAGCAGCTTAGGGGACTCTTCACCCCTCCACTTT. Its translation is CASSLGDSSPLHF.

This clonotype came up a few times. The CDR3 loop reads CATSDASYEQYF. CDR3 DNA sequence: TGTGCCACCAGCGACGCGTCCTACGAGCAGTACTTC. The genes are TRBV18 and TRBJ2-7; D is unclear. The CDR3 has 12 residues. V was pared by 10 bases and J by 1 base, with 11 bases between. Per the germline V gene, CDR1 is KGHSH and CDR2 is LQKENI.

This clonotype was recorded a few times. This chain connects TRBV5-4 to TRBJ2-3, with 7 bases aligning to TRBD1. This CDR3 contains 15 residues. V dropped 5 bases and J dropped 5; count of bases not matched to a gene: 11. The germline V gene encodes CDR1 SGHNT and CDR2 YYREEE (reference sequence). This CDR3 reads CASRANRGLGDTQYF. CDR3 nucleotides: TGTGCCAGCAGGGCAAACAGGGGCTTGGGAGATACGCAGTATTTT.

This clonotype appeared a few times. The chain combines TRBV3-1 with TRBJ1-5, with a weak D call TRBD1 (6 bases). The CDR3 runs to 16 residues. CDR1 LGHDT and CDR2 YNNKEL come from the germline V gene (reference sequence). Trimming cost V 1 base and J 3 bases, with 13 bases left between them. This chain's CDR3 is CASSQGAGAINQPQHF. CDR3 sequence (DNA): TGTGCCAGCAGCCAAGGAGCGGGGGCAATCAATCAGCCCCAGCATTTT.

Many counts were recorded for this clonotype. V and J are TRBV28 and TRBJ1-1; D is unresolved. In germline, CDR1 is MDHEN, CDR2 SYDVKM. The CDR3 covers 13 residues. The V end lost 2 bases, the J end lost 5 bases, and 9 bases lay between the germline ends. The CDR3 DNA reads as TGTGCCAGCAGTTTAGGCGGGCCAACTGAAGCTTTCTTT. Translating gives CASSLGGPTEAFF.

This rearrangement joins TRBV7-2 to TRBJ2-7; weak D call: TRBD1 (5 bases). The germline V and J ends were trimmed by 8 bases and 1 base, with 12 bases remaining between them. The V gene's germline CDR1 is SGHTA and CDR2 FQGNSA. The CDR3 has 13 residues. The CDR3 bases are TGTGCCAGCTTCCGACCAGGGTCCTACGAGCAGTACTTC. It yields the protein CASFRPGSYEQYF.

This clonotype was picked up a small number of times. The V and J genes are TRBV11-2 and TRBJ2-7; D perhaps matches TRBD2 (6 bases). With 3 bases removed from V and 0 bases from J, the gap between germline ends came to 9 bases. CDR1 and CDR2 from the germline V gene are SGHAT and FQNNGV. The CDR3 contains 14 residues. This chain's CDR3 is CASSFQRASYEQYF. The CDR3 region has the DNA TGTGCCAGCAGCTTCCAGCGGGCCTCCTACGAGCAGTACTTC.

This clonotype was recorded a few times. The chain links TRBV11-2 to TRBJ1-1; 8 nucleotides line up with TRBD1. V lost 1 base to trimming and J lost 5 bases; unmatched junction nucleotides: 6. The CDR3 spans 15 residues. Per germline, CDR1 SGHAT and CDR2 FQNNGV. In DNA form, the CDR3 reads TGTGCCAGCAGCTTAGGGCAGGGGGCAGATACTGAAGCTTTCTTT. Translated, it gives CASSLGQGADTEAFF.

This clonotype was recorded many times. The rearrangement uses TRBV10-3 and TRBJ1-5, with 9 bases that match TRBD1. CDR3 length equals 16 residues. V lost 4 bases to trimming and J lost 0 bases; unmatched junction nucleotides: 4. In germline, CDR1 is ENHRY, CDR2 SYGVKD. This CDR3 is CAISAGQGDSNQPQHF. The DNA for the CDR3 is TGTGCCATCAGTGCGGGACAGGGCGATAGCAATCAGCCCCAGCATTTT.

In its sample, this clonotype was seen many times. The chain has TRBV20-1 and TRBJ2-5; TRBD2 agrees at 7 bases. CDR3 length equals 14 residues. The V segment lost 6 bases and the J segment 1 base; nucleotides outside the gene matches: 8. Germline V gives CDR1 DFQATT, CDR2 SNEGSKA (reference sequence). The CDR3 DNA reads TGCAGTGCCTTATCCGGGACTACCCAAGAGACCCAGTACTTC. Amino acid sequence: CSALSGTTQETQYF.

This clonotype was detected only a few times. The gene calls are TRBV3-1 and TRBJ1-3, with TRBD1 as a possible D gene (6 bases). The ends were cut back, 2 bases at V and 4 bases at J, with 18 bases in the middle. CDR1 is LGHDT and CDR2 is YNNKEL in the germline V gene (reference sequence). The CDR3 sequence is 17 residues long. CDR3 in amino acids: CASSQLTGKSSGNTIYF. In DNA form, the CDR3 reads TGTGCCAGCAGCCAACTAACAGGGAAGTCGTCAGGAAACACCATATATTTT.

This clonotype occurred many times. This chain uses TRBV7-8 with TRBJ1-4; D might be TRBD1 (6 bases). Trimming cost V 5 bases and J 8 bases, with 15 bases left between them. The V gene's germline CDR1 is SGHVS and CDR2 FQNEAQ. This CDR3 region has 14 residues. The CDR3 sequence: CASSRTEGREKLFF. CDR3 in DNA: TGTGCCAGCAGCCGGACAGAGGGAAGGGAAAAACTGTTTTTT.

This clonotype was seen a handful of times. The chain carries TRBV6-1 and TRBJ2-6, with D possibly TRBD1 on 5 matching bases. The V gene's germline CDR1 is MNHNS and CDR2 SASEGT. Trimming removed 8 bases from V and 1 base from J, with 12 bases in between. This CDR3 comprises 15 residues. The CDR3 nucleotides read TGTGCCAGCTCTCAGGGCAGATCTGGGGCCAACGTCCTGACTTTC. This gives the protein CASSQGRSGANVLTF.

This clonotype was detected many times. V and J are TRBV12-3 or TRBV12-4 and TRBJ2-7, with 9 bases fitting TRBD1. V lost 6 bases to trimming and J lost 6 bases; unmatched junction nucleotides: 6. The CDR3 is 13 residues long. The CDR3 spells CASSLRTGAEQYF. The CDR3 DNA reads as TGTGCCAGCAGCCTACGGACAGGGGCCGAGCAGTACTTC.